The entry that follows covers one T cell receptor (beta chain) sequence. The antigen remains unidentified. These data belong to a study of cytomegalovirus exposure and HLA in healthy donors. The CDR3 covers 15 residues. Germline CDR1 and CDR2: MGHRA and YSYEKL. The V and J ends lost 1 base and 5 bases, in that order; junction bases with no gene match: 4. The study's findings and limits: Only CMV serostatus was available as immune exposure information.

It was with 60 Vbeta and 13 Jbeta primers that the PCR ran. Some clones are missing from TCRdb's copy, which holds only in-frame ones; the method was immunoSEQ multiplex PCR. The table lists 50,000 to 70,000 clones, about four fifths of them singletons. The rearrangement joins TRBV4-1 to TRBJ1-2, with 10 bases fitting TRBD1. The clonotype was recovered from a woman between 40 and 55 years old in good health and CMV-seronegative. The sample consisted of PBMCs. In nucleotides, the CDR3 is TGCGCCAGCAGCCAAGGACAGGGGGCGGCGTATGGCTACACCTTC. This codes for CASSQGQGAAYGYTF.